The 32 T cell receptor beta chains below were found in one sample sequenced in a study of T cell clones after liver transplantation. Data came from immunoSEQ multiplex PCR; TCRdb stores just in-frame clones and leaves some out. Among 75,000 to 85,000 clones, over 80% were seen once, and the ten largest hold 2.5% to 3.5%. This material consisted of CD4+ T cells from blood, taken at the 22-month timepoint. These receptors were collected from a human patient who received a liver transplant. The graft donor may have given rise to some T cells.

The V call is TRBV18, the J call TRBJ1-2; unclear D gene. This CDR3 comprises 13 residues. V was clipped by 3 bases and J by 4 bases, with 9 bases between them. Germline V lookup: CDR1 KGHSH, CDR2 LQKENI. For the CDR3, the DNA is TGTGCCAGCTCACCGGGCGGAAGCTATGGCTACACCTTC. This encodes CASSPGGSYGYTF.

The J gene is TRBJ1-1, the V gene TRBV5-1; TRBD1 matches 9 bases. Losses at the gene ends were 1 base for V and 4 bases for J; bases not matched to a gene: 14. This CDR3 spans 18 amino acids. Germline V CDR1 and CDR2: SGHRS, YFSETQ. Written as DNA, the CDR3 is TGCGCCAGCAGCTTGACCTACCGGGACAGGGTTTATGGCACTGAAGCTTTCTTT. Translated: CASSLTYRDRVYGTEAFF.

V gene TRBV11-1 combines with J gene TRBJ2-3, with 7 nucleotides matching TRBD2. In germline, CDR1 is SGHAT, CDR2 FQDESV (reference sequence). The CDR3 has 19 amino acids. V shed 5 bases, J shed 0 bases, and the junction held 17 bases outside the gene matches. DNA for the CDR3: TGTGCCAGCAGCCCGTTAAACCTAGCGGACCACACTAGCACAGATACGCAGTATTTT. It encodes CASSPLNLADHTSTDTQYF.

The chain has TRBV11-2 and TRBJ1-5, with a weak D call TRBD1 (5 bases). The CDR3 runs to 14 residues. Germline V gene sequence: CDR1 SGHAT, CDR2 FQNNGV. Trimming stripped 2 bases from V and 3 bases from J, with 8 bases between. CDR3 sequence reads: CASSLTGTNQPQHF. CDR3 nucleotides: TGTGCCAGCAGCTTAACTGGGACCAATCAGCCCCAGCATTTT.

The chain recombines TRBV30 with TRBJ1-3, with D perhaps matching TRBD1 (5 bases). From germline, CDR1 is GTSNPN and CDR2 SVGIG (reference sequence). Trimming removed 6 bases from V and 3 bases from J, with 15 bases in between. There are 14 residues in the CDR3. The CDR3 DNA reads TGTGCCTGTAGTAACACAGGATTTGGAAACACCATATATTTT. Protein: CACSNTGFGNTIYF.

The chain carries TRBV7-2 and TRBJ2-7; D may match TRBD1 or TRBD2 (5 bases each). V shed 4 bases and J shed 6 bases, with 19 bases lying between them. This CDR3 spans 15 amino acids. Looked up from germline, CDR1 is SGHTA and CDR2 is FQGNSA. DNA of the CDR3: TGTGCCAGCAGCTCAGCAGGGAGTAAATCCGGCGAGCAGTACTTC. This sequence encodes CASSSAGSKSGEQYF.

The table lists this clone with many counts. The chain combines TRBV4-1 with TRBJ1-2; D unclear. CDR1 and CDR2 from the germline V gene are MGHRA and YSYEKL. This CDR3 is 19 amino acids long. Trimming left V 1 base short and J 2 bases short, with 23 bases between. In DNA, the CDR3 is TGCGCCAGCAGCCAAGGAGTTCTCAGGCGTCGGATTGGGAACTATGGCTACACCTTC. This translates into CASSQGVLRRRIGNYGYTF.

This sequence joins TRBV11-2 and TRBJ1-4, with D perhaps matching TRBD1 (5 bases). V shed 5 bases and J shed 8 bases, with 18 bases lying between them. The CDR3 consists of 15 residues. The germline CDR1 and CDR2 sequences are SGHAT and FQNNGV. CDR3: CASSTGLGLGEKLFF. The CDR3 DNA reads TGTGCCAGCAGCACCGGTTTGGGGCTGGGGGAAAAACTGTTTTTT.

The chain is built from TRBV18 and TRBJ1-2; possible D gene TRBD1, 5 bases. The CDR3 length is 15 residues. CDR1 and CDR2 from the germline V gene are KGHSH and LQKENI. V lost 3 bases, J lost 3 bases, and 14 bases lay in between. The CDR3 DNA is TGTGCCAGCTCACCCCAGTTGGGGCCTGACTATGGCTACACCTTC. Translation gives CASSPQLGPDYGYTF. The full variable domain, rest sourced from reference TRBV18 and TRBJ1-2, is NAGVMQNPRHLVRRRGQEARLRCSPMKGHSHVYWYRQLPEEGLKFMVYLQKENIIDESGMPKERFSAEFPKEGPSILRIQQVVRGDSAAYFCASSPQLGPDYGYTFGSGTRLTVV.

The chain links TRBV18 to TRBJ1-1, with 8 bases lining up with TRBD1. V was clipped by 2 bases and J by 8 bases; unmatched bases: 10. This CDR3 has 15 amino acids. Per germline, CDR1 KGHSH and CDR2 LQKENI. Here the CDR3 reads CASSPSQGEATEAFF. CDR3 bases: TGTGCCAGCTCACCATCACAGGGGGAAGCTACCGAAGCTTTCTTT.

The V call is TRBV11-3, the J call TRBJ2-1; 8 bases match TRBD1. The germline V gene has CDR1 SGHNT and CDR2 YENEEA. CDR3 length: 12 residues. V gave up 5 bases and J gave up 12 bases; unmatched junction bases: 6. CDR3: CASSARQGLQFF. CDR3 sequence (DNA): TGTGCCAGCAGCGCACGACAGGGGTTGCAGTTCTTC.

The rearrangement joins TRBV5-1 to TRBJ2-5, with a tentative D call TRBD1 (7 bases). CDR1 SGHRS and CDR2 YFSETQ come from the germline V gene. Trimming took 4 bases from V and 7 from J, leaving 17 bases between them. The CDR3 totals 14 residues. CDR3 nucleotide sequence: TGCGCCAGCAGCCAGGGGGGATGGGACGTGACCCAGTACTTC. Translated, it gives CASSQGGWDVTQYF.

The V call is TRBV9, the J call TRBJ2-7; D is tentatively TRBD1 or TRBD2 (5 bases each). In germline, CDR1 is SGDLS, CDR2 YYNGEE. V was clipped by 0 bases and J by 2 bases, with 12 bases between them. CDR3 size: 15 residues. CDR3 DNA sequence: TGTGCCAGCAGCGTAGGAGGGGACGGGGCCTACGAGCAGTACTTC. This gives the protein CASSVGGDGAYEQYF.

The rearrangement joins TRBV7-2 to TRBJ2-4, with D unclear. Per the germline V gene, CDR1 is SGHTA and CDR2 is FQGNSA. The CDR3 sequence is 16 residues long. Trimming pared 5 bases from V and 0 bases from J, leaving 14 bases between. Here the CDR3 DNA reads TGTGCCAGCAGCCCACCAGCTGTTCTAGCCAAAAACATTCAGTACTTC. Residues: CASSPPAVLAKNIQYF.

The V call is TRBV11-3, the J call TRBJ2-1; D possibly corresponds to TRBD1 (6 bases). CDR3 length equals 14 residues. Germline V gene data show CDR1 as SGHNT and CDR2 as YENEEA. The V gene lost 2 bases and the J gene lost 9 bases, with 14 bases spanning the gap. CDR3 nucleotides: TGTGCCAGCAGCTTATACCCGGACAGCGGTGAGCAGTTCTTC. Translated: CASSLYPDSGEQFF.

V is TRBV28 and J is TRBJ2-3; TRBD2 matches 12 bases. The J segment lost 6 bases and the V segment lost 8 bases, leaving 6 bases of the junction unmatched. The CDR3 totals 14 residues. Germline-derived CDR1 and CDR2 are MDHEN and SYDVKM. CDR3 sequence: CASQTSGRLDTQYF. Here the CDR3 DNA reads TGTGCCAGCCAAACTAGCGGGAGGTTGGATACGCAGTATTTT.

V is TRBV5-5 and J is TRBJ1-5, with 8 bases identical to TRBD1. The J segment lost 5 bases and the V segment lost 4 bases, leaving 5 bases of the junction unmatched. The CDR3 loop spans 14 amino acids. Per the germline V gene, CDR1 is SGHKS and CDR2 is YYEKEE (reference sequence). Here the CDR3 reads CASSRQGAYQPQHF. As DNA, the CDR3 is TGTGCCAGCAGCCGTCAGGGGGCCTATCAGCCCCAGCATTTT.

The V gene is TRBV5-1, the J gene TRBJ2-1; 13 bases are shared with TRBD2. CDR1 is SGHRS and CDR2 is YFSETQ in the germline V gene. The CDR3 consists of 16 residues. J gave up 4 bases and V 3 bases, and 4 bases lay outside the gene matches. The CDR3 loop is CASSSGLAGSYNEQFF. In nucleotides, the CDR3 is TGCGCCAGCAGCTCGGGACTAGCGGGGTCTTACAATGAGCAGTTCTTC.

This rearrangement joins TRBV18 to TRBJ1-1, with a weak D call TRBD1 (5 bases). The CDR3 spans 15 residues. Trimming left V 3 bases short and J 4 bases short, with 15 bases between. Germline assignment: CDR1 KGHSH and CDR2 LQKENI. The CDR3 DNA is TGTGCCAGCTCACCCCTCGGGTTTGGGACCACTGAAGCTTTCTTT. Its protein product is CASSPLGFGTTEAFF.

The genes are TRBV5-1 and TRBJ2-4; TRBD2 is a possible D gene (6 bases). V was cut by 4 bases and J by 0 bases, with 11 bases left in between. This CDR3 has 15 residues. Per the germline V gene, CDR1 is SGHRS and CDR2 is YFSETQ. The CDR3 protein is CASSPGLLAKNIQYF. The DNA for the CDR3 is TGCGCCAGCAGCCCGGGACTTCTAGCCAAAAACATTCAGTACTTC.

The V call is TRBV29-1, the J call TRBJ2-1; D possibly corresponds to TRBD1 (5 bases). The ends were cut back, 3 bases at V and 8 bases at J, with 14 bases in the middle. The CDR3 extends over 13 amino acids. Germline CDR1 SQVTM, CDR2 ANQGSEA. In DNA, the CDR3 is TGCAGCGTTGATAGGGTACTGGGGCATGAGCAGTTCTTC. Amino acids: CSVDRVLGHEQFF.

V usage is TRBV6-1 and J usage is TRBJ1-5, with D possibly being TRBD1 (5 bases). Germline lookup yields CDR1 MNHNS and CDR2 SASEGT. V lost 4 bases and J 1 base, leaving 8 bases between the germline ends. CDR3 length: 14 amino acids. The CDR3 bases are TGTGCCAGCAGTGGACAGCTCAGCAATCAGCCCCAGCATTTT. This translates into CASSGQLSNQPQHF.

The chain has TRBV6-6 and TRBJ1-1; D is uncertain. The CDR3 is 12 residues long. Germline CDR1 reads MNHNY; CDR2 reads SVGAGI (reference sequence). Trimming left V 8 bases short and J 4 bases short, with 11 bases between. CDR3 in amino acids: CASSREITEAFF. The DNA for the CDR3 is TGTGCCAGCTCGCGTGAGATCACTGAAGCTTTCTTT.

This clone was seen only once. V usage is TRBV5-5 and J usage is TRBJ2-7; maybe TRBD2 (6 bases). Germline V gene sequence: CDR1 SGHKS, CDR2 YYEKEE (reference sequence). Trimming removed 5 bases from V and 3 bases from J, with 15 bases in between. The CDR3 is 14 amino acids. The CDR3 here is CASRDWRAGYEQYF. CDR3 coding DNA: TGTGCCAGCAGGGACTGGAGGGCCGGCTACGAGCAGTACTTC.

This clone was counted a single time. The V gene is TRBV7-9, the J gene TRBJ2-2; perhaps TRBD1 as D (6 bases). The V end was cut by 5 bases, the J end by 1 base, with 14 bases between. The germline V gene encodes CDR1 SEHNR and CDR2 FQNEAQ (reference sequence). The CDR3 totals 16 residues. Here the CDR3 DNA reads TGTGCCAGCAGCACCAATTGGGGACAGAACACCGGGGAGCTGTTTTTT. Translated: CASSTNWGQNTGELFF. The complete variable domain, with remaining parts taken from reference TRBV7-9 and TRBJ2-2, reads DTGVSQNPRHKITKRGQNVTFRCDPISEHNRLYWYRQTLGQGPEFLTYFQNEAQLEKSRLLSDRFSAERPKGSFSTLEIQRTEQGDSAMYLCASSTNWGQNTGELFFGEGSRLTVL.

This clone was seen more than once but under ten times. The chain is built from TRBV9 and TRBJ1-4, with TRBD1 as a possible D gene (6 bases). Germline-derived CDR1 and CDR2 are SGDLS and YYNGEE. There are 13 residues in the CDR3. V gave up 1 base and J gave up 6 bases, with 7 bases separating them. The CDR3 DNA is TGTGCCAGCAGCGTATCAGGGGATGAAAAACTGTTTTTT. Its protein product is CASSVSGDEKLFF. Full variable domain (rest looked up from reference TRBV9 and TRBJ1-4): DSGVTQTPKHLITATGQRVTLRCSPRSGDLSVYWYQQSLDQGLQFLIQYYNGEERAKGNILERFSAQQFPDLHSELNLSSLELGDSALYFCASSVSGDEKLFFGSGTQLSVL.

CDR3 residues: CASSTGGTDTQYF. The DNA for the CDR3 is TGCGCCAGCAGCACAGGGGGCACAGATACGCAGTATTTT. J is TRBJ2-3 and V is TRBV5-1; 7 nucleotides match TRBD1. The CDR3 consists of 13 residues. The V and J ends lost 4 bases and 1 base, in that order; junction bases with no gene match: 0. Germline CDR1 is SGHRS and CDR2 is YFSETQ.

The chain joins TRBV19 to TRBJ2-6; maybe TRBD1 (6 bases). The CDR3 has 14 residues. V lost 9 bases and J 3 bases, leaving 12 bases between the germline ends. Germline loops: CDR1 LNHDA, CDR2 SQIVND (reference sequence). The CDR3 loop is CASQDRSGANVLTF. CDR3 in DNA: TGTGCCAGCCAGGACAGAAGTGGGGCCAACGTCCTGACTTTC.

V and J are TRBV27 and TRBJ2-7; 7 positions match TRBD1. CDR1 and CDR2 from the germline V gene are MNHEY and SMNVEV (reference sequence). CDR3 length equals 14 residues. The trim removed 2 bases at V and 2 bases at J, leaving 3 bases unmatched. The CDR3 here is CASSLRDSPYEQYF. The CDR3 nucleotides read TGTGCCAGCAGTTTACGGGACAGTCCCTACGAGCAGTACTTC.

The chain employs TRBV7-8 and TRBJ2-5; TRBD2 might be the D (5 bases). V was shortened by 1 base and J by 5 bases, with 17 bases between the two germline ends. Germline values: CDR1 SGHVS, CDR2 FQNEAQ. The CDR3 runs 16 residues. The CDR3 protein is CASSLDPSHQEETQYF. DNA of the CDR3: TGTGCCAGCAGCTTAGACCCTAGCCACCAGGAGGAGACCCAGTACTTC. Complete variable domain (other parts from reference TRBV7-8 and TRBJ2-5): GAGVSQSPRYKVAKRGQDVALRCDPISGHVSLFWYQQALGQGPEFLTYFQNEAQLDKSGLPSDRFFAERPEGSVSTLKIQRTQQEDSAVYLCASSLDPSHQEETQYFGPGTRLLVL.

This clone was seen just once. The gene calls are TRBV5-1 and TRBJ2-5, with 8 bases aligning to TRBD2. The ends lost 0 bases at V and 2 bases at J; junction bases unmatched: 3. Germline assignment: CDR1 SGHRS and CDR2 YFSETQ. The CDR3 is 15 residues long. The CDR3 reads CASSLVLAEQETQYF. CDR3 DNA: TGCGCCAGCAGCTTGGTACTAGCGGAGCAAGAGACCCAGTACTTC. Together with reference TRBV5-1 and TRBJ2-5, the CDR3 gives the full variable domain: KAGVTQTPRYLIKTRGQQVTLSCSPISGHRSVSWYQQTPGQGLQFLFEYFSETQRNKGNFPGRFSGRQFSNSRSEMNVSTLELGDSALYLCASSLVLAEQETQYFGPGTRLLVL.

This clone was found once. This rearrangement joins TRBV5-8 to TRBJ1-4; 9 bases agree with TRBD1. V gave up 0 bases and J gave up 5 bases; unmatched junction bases: 2. The CDR3 is 15 residues long. Germline assignment: CDR1 SGHTS and CDR2 YDEGEE. This chain's CDR3 is CASSLGQGVNEKLFF. CDR3 sequence (DNA): TGTGCCAGCAGCTTGGGACAGGGGGTGAATGAAAAACTGTTTTTT.